Listed here are 28 T cell receptor beta chains from one sample, sequenced in a study of cytomegalovirus exposure and HLA in healthy donors. Primers: 60 Vbeta forward and 13 Jbeta reverse. Repertoires were generated with immunoSEQ multiplex PCR, while TCRdb's copy carries only in-frame clones and drops some. Of fewer than 200,000 clones listed, roughly 80% are singletons. Sequenced: PBMCs. The receptor set was obtained from a female donor in good health and CMV-seronegative.

This clone was observed once. The rearrangement uses TRBV7-3 and TRBJ2-5; D call uncertain. From germline, CDR1 is SGHTA and CDR2 FQGTGA. The length of the CDR3 is 12 residues. The V and J ends lost 2 bases and 7 bases respectively, with 8 bases between them. The CDR3 region has the DNA TGTGCCAGCAGCTTAGACTCTCGGACCCAGTACTTC. Protein: CASSLDSRTQYF. The full variable domain, completed using reference TRBV7-3 and TRBJ2-5, is GAGVSQTPSNKVTEKGKYVELRCDPISGHTALYWYRQSLGQGPEFLIYFQGTGAADDSGLPNDRFFAVRPEGSVSTLKIQRTERGDSAVYLCASSLDSRTQYFGPGTRLLVL.

The V gene is TRBV4-3, the J gene TRBJ2-1; 8 bases are shared with TRBD2. There are 19 residues in the CDR3. Germline CDR1 LGHNA, CDR2 YSLEER. Germline trimming cut 0 bases from V and 10 bases from J; bases unmatched to any gene: 20. This chain's CDR3 is CASSQDGSGTSGRPGEQFF. DNA of the CDR3: TGCGCCAGCAGCCAAGATGGTTCAGGAACTAGCGGCCGCCCTGGGGAGCAGTTCTTC.

In DNA, the CDR3 is TGCGCCAGCAGCTTGGCTCGGGGAACTAATGAAAAACTGTTTTTT. This encodes CASSLARGTNEKLFF. The chain is built from TRBV5-1 and TRBJ1-4; D is unclear. The germline CDR1 and CDR2 sequences are SGHRS and YFSETQ. V dropped 0 bases and J dropped 1 base, with 7 bases sitting between them. The CDR3 is 15 amino acids.

The chain carries TRBV25-1 and TRBJ2-1; 10 bases line up with TRBD1. CDR1 is MGHDK, CDR2 SYGVNS, per germline. V gave up 2 bases and J gave up 8 bases; unmatched junction bases: 6. The CDR3 runs 15 residues. As DNA, the CDR3 is TGTGCCAGCAGTGAAAGTGGGACAGGGGCAGATGAGCAGTTCTTC. Encoded protein: CASSESGTGADEQFF.

This clone came up a few times. This rearrangement joins TRBV4-3 to TRBJ1-1; TRBD1 is a possible D gene (5 bases). Trimming stripped 1 base from V and 3 bases from J, with 15 bases between. The CDR3 loop spans 16 amino acids. Germline lookup yields CDR1 LGHNA and CDR2 YSLEER. CDR3 nucleotides: TGCGCCAGCAGCCAAGTACGTCAGGGATGGGACACTGAAGCTTTCTTT. It specifies CASSQVRQGWDTEAFF.

This clone has more than one count but fewer than ten. The rearrangement joins TRBV7-9 to TRBJ2-1; TRBD1 agrees at 10 bases. The CDR3 loop spans 12 amino acids. The trim removed 8 bases at V and 8 bases at J, leaving 3 bases unmatched. Germline lookup yields CDR1 SEHNR and CDR2 FQNEAQ (reference sequence). This chain's CDR3 is CASGTGADEQFF. CDR3 DNA: TGTGCCAGCGGGACAGGGGCTGATGAGCAGTTCTTC. Using reference TRBV7-9 and TRBJ2-1 for the parts outside the CDR3, the full variable domain is DTGVSQNPRHKITKRGQNVTFRCDPISEHNRLYWYRQTLGQGPEFLTYFQNEAQLEKSRLLSDRFSAERPKGSFSTLEIQRTEQGDSAMYLCASGTGADEQFFGPGTRLTVL.

The V call is TRBV10-2, the J call TRBJ1-5, with TRBD1 identical over 7 bases. Germline values: CDR1 WSHSY, CDR2 SAAADI. The ends lost 5 bases at V and 6 bases at J; junction bases unmatched: 4. This CDR3 has 13 residues. The CDR3 region is CASSFQGGQPQHF. CDR3 coding DNA: TGCGCCAGCAGTTTTCAGGGGGGTCAGCCCCAGCATTTT.

The chain joins TRBV7-2 to TRBJ2-5; TRBD2 agrees at 7 bases. The germline V gene has CDR1 SGHTA and CDR2 FQGNSA. Trimming at V came to 3 bases and at J to 9 bases, leaving 10 bases not matched to a gene. This CDR3 spans 14 amino acids. The CDR3 DNA is TGTGCCAGCAGCTTCATCCCGGCGGGGGAGGCCCAGTACTTC. Translating it yields CASSFIPAGEAQYF. The whole variable domain, filled in from reference TRBV7-2 and TRBJ2-5, reads GAGVSQSPSNKVTEKGKDVELRCDPISGHTALYWYRQSLGQGLEFLIYFQGNSAPDKSGLPSDRFSAERTGGSVSTLTIQRTQQEDSAVYLCASSFIPAGEAQYFGPGTRLLVL.

The CDR3 nucleotides read TGTGCCACCGGGACAGGCCCGAGCTCTGGAAACACCATATATTTT. It encodes CATGTGPSSGNTIYF. The rearrangement uses TRBV19 and TRBJ1-3; 8 bases are a match to TRBD1. From germline, CDR1 is LNHDA and CDR2 SQIVND (reference sequence). J was trimmed by 0 bases and V by 10 bases; bases with no gene match: 8. This CDR3 is built from 15 residues.

This clone appeared a single time. The chain uses TRBV5-1 and TRBJ2-4; 8 bases are shared with TRBD2. CDR1 and CDR2 (germline): SGHRS, YFSETQ. J gave up 10 bases and V 2 bases, and 8 bases lay outside the gene matches. The CDR3 length is 14 residues. The CDR3 nucleotides are TGCGCCAGCAGCTTAGGGCGCGCGGGGGGAATTCAGTACTTC. It translates to CASSLGRAGGIQYF. Full variable domain (outside the CDR3, taken from reference TRBV5-1 and TRBJ2-4): KAGVTQTPRYLIKTRGQQVTLSCSPISGHRSVSWYQQTPGQGLQFLFEYFSETQRNKGNFPGRFSGRQFSNSRSEMNVSTLELGDSALYLCASSLGRAGGIQYFGAGTRLSVL.

This clone was seen a few times. This chain uses TRBV19 with TRBJ1-1; D perhaps matches TRBD1 (6 bases). The length of the CDR3 is 14 residues. The germline CDR1 and CDR2 sequences are LNHDA and SQIVND (reference sequence). Trimming took 8 bases from V and 1 from J, leaving 14 bases between them. The CDR3 sequence is CASRVDRSNTEAFF. The CDR3 DNA is TGTGCCAGTCGAGTTGACAGGTCGAACACTGAAGCTTTCTTT.

The chain has TRBV5-1 and TRBJ2-1; 10 bases agree with TRBD2. V lost 4 bases to trimming and J lost 4 bases; unmatched junction nucleotides: 5. The CDR3 consists of 15 residues. The germline CDR1 and CDR2 sequences are SGHRS and YFSETQ. CDR3 region: CASSTGAGGYNEQFF. The CDR3 DNA reads TGCGCCAGCAGCACGGGAGCGGGAGGGTACAATGAGCAGTTCTTC. The full variable domain, completed using reference TRBV5-1 and TRBJ2-1, is KAGVTQTPRYLIKTRGQQVTLSCSPISGHRSVSWYQQTPGQGLQFLFEYFSETQRNKGNFPGRFSGRQFSNSRSEMNVSTLELGDSALYLCASSTGAGGYNEQFFGPGTRLTVL.

V is TRBV5-1 and J is TRBJ2-5; 8 bases line up with TRBD2. CDR1 is SGHRS, CDR2 YFSETQ, per germline. The ends lost 0 bases at V and 0 bases at J; junction bases unmatched: 4. This CDR3 contains 16 residues. The CDR3 spells CASSLVAGGNQETQYF. CDR3 in DNA: TGCGCCAGCAGCTTGGTGGCGGGGGGCAACCAAGAGACCCAGTACTTC.

The J gene is TRBJ1-2, the V gene TRBV25-1; D remains unclear. The CDR3 has 11 amino acids. CDR1 is MGHDK and CDR2 is SYGVNS in the germline V gene. V lost 6 bases, J lost 8 bases, and 10 bases lay in between. DNA of the CDR3: TGTGCCAGCAGCTCAGGCGGGGGCTACACCTTC. Encoded protein: CASSSGGGYTF.

The chain has TRBV9 and TRBJ1-4, with 11 bases identical to TRBD1. The CDR3 length is 14 residues. Germline CDR1 SGDLS, CDR2 YYNGEE. Losses at the gene ends were 4 bases for V and 8 bases for J; bases not matched to a gene: 4. CDR3 sequence: CASSRDRGMEKLFF. In DNA form, the CDR3 reads TGTGCCAGCAGCCGGGACAGGGGGATGGAAAAACTGTTTTTT.

The chain combines TRBV5-8 with TRBJ1-4; 9 nucleotides agree with TRBD1. J lost 5 bases, V lost 4 bases, and 12 bases had no gene match. The CDR3 runs 17 residues. Per the germline V gene, CDR1 is SGHTS and CDR2 is YDEGEE. CDR3 DNA sequence: TGTGCCAGCAGCCGGGTACAGGGGGCCGGGCGGAATGAAAAACTGTTTTTT. This translates into CASSRVQGAGRNEKLFF.

The J gene is TRBJ1-2, the V gene TRBV2; TRBD1 matches at 11 bases. This CDR3 is 14 amino acids long. With V trimmed by 6 bases and J by 7 bases, 7 bases remained unmatched. Germline values: CDR1 SNHLY, CDR2 FYNNEI. This chain's CDR3 is CASSPGQGASGYTF. CDR3 bases: TGTGCCAGCAGCCCTGGACAGGGGGCGAGTGGCTACACCTTC.

J is TRBJ1-2 and V is TRBV15, with a possible D match to TRBD1 (5 bases). The CDR3 has 13 amino acids. Looked up from germline, CDR1 is LNHNV and CDR2 is YYDKDF (reference sequence). V gave up 0 bases and J gave up 4 bases, with 6 bases separating them. The CDR3 DNA sequence: TGTGCCACCAGCAGAGATGGGGCCTATGGCTACACCTTC. It codes for CATSRDGAYGYTF.

The rearrangement joins TRBV27 to TRBJ1-2; D may be TRBD1 (5 bases). CDR1 is MNHEY and CDR2 is SMNVEV in the germline V gene (reference sequence). CDR3 length equals 15 residues. Trimming stripped 5 bases from V and 7 bases from J, with 20 bases between. The DNA of the CDR3 is TGTGCCAGCAGTCTCGGGACCGCGGGGGGAGGTGGCTACACCTTC. Translation: CASSLGTAGGGGYTF.

The J gene is TRBJ2-5, the V gene TRBV27, with 8 bases matching TRBD2. The ends lost 2 bases at V and 2 bases at J; junction bases unmatched: 13. Germline V CDR1 and CDR2: MNHEY, SMNVEV (reference sequence). This CDR3 contains 18 residues. DNA of the CDR3: TGTGCCAGCAGTTTAAGGGTACTCGGGGGGGGACTTCAAGAGACCCAGTACTTC. Translating it yields CASSLRVLGGGLQETQYF.

V usage is TRBV5-1 and J usage is TRBJ2-1; 10 bases map to TRBD2. Germline-derived CDR1 and CDR2 are SGHRS and YFSETQ. After removal of 3 bases from V and 3 bases from J, the junction contained 3 bases not matched to a gene. This CDR3 contains 15 residues. CDR3 coding DNA: TGCGCCAGCAGCTCCGGACTAGCGGACTACAATGAGCAGTTCTTC. Protein sequence: CASSSGLADYNEQFF.

V and J are TRBV5-1 and TRBJ2-3; 7 nucleotides match TRBD1. The CDR3 is 14 amino acids. The germline gives CDR1 SGHRS, CDR2 YFSETQ. Trimming at V came to 2 bases and at J to 1 base, leaving 1 base not matched to a gene. In DNA form, the CDR3 reads TGCGCCAGCAGCTTCACAGGGGGCACAGATACGCAGTATTTT. Encoded protein: CASSFTGGTDTQYF.

The V and J genes are TRBV27 and TRBJ2-5; a weak D match, TRBD1 (6 bases). Germline-derived CDR1 and CDR2 are MNHEY and SMNVEV (reference sequence). The CDR3 runs to 14 residues. The germline V and J ends were trimmed by 2 bases and 4 bases, with 11 bases remaining between them. The CDR3, as DNA: TGTGCCAGCAGTTTAGTGCGGACAGCAGAGACCCAGTACTTC. It encodes CASSLVRTAETQYF.

The chain joins TRBV19 to TRBJ2-1; TRBD1 might be the D (5 bases). V was trimmed by 4 bases and J by 2 bases, leaving 12 bases between them. The CDR3 is made up of 15 amino acids. Germline CDR1 reads LNHDA; CDR2 reads SQIVND (reference sequence). CDR3 sequence reads: CASSRQPVPYNEQFF. The CDR3 DNA sequence: TGTGCCAGTAGTAGACAGCCCGTACCCTACAATGAGCAGTTCTTC. Variable domain in full (rest from reference TRBV19 and TRBJ2-1): DGGITQSPKYLFRKEGQNVTLSCEQNLNHDAMYWYRQDPGQGLRLIYYSQIVNDFQKGDIAEGYSVSREKKESFPLTVTSAQKNPTAFYLCASSRQPVPYNEQFFGPGTRLTVL.

The chain couples TRBV6-6 to TRBJ2-7; 9 bases align to TRBD1. Looked up from germline, CDR1 is MNHNY and CDR2 is SVGAGI (reference sequence). There are 13 residues in the CDR3. The trim removed 6 bases at V and 7 bases at J, leaving 7 bases unmatched. CDR3 sequence reads: CASSTGGQGEQYF. Written as DNA, the CDR3 is TGTGCCAGCAGCACAGGGGGCCAGGGTGAGCAGTACTTC.

The gene calls are TRBV9 and TRBJ2-1, with 10 bases identical to TRBD1. From germline, CDR1 is SGDLS and CDR2 YYNGEE. The CDR3 is 15 amino acids. The J segment lost 8 bases and the V segment lost 4 bases, leaving 9 bases of the junction unmatched. The CDR3 here is CASSLPGQGLHEQFF. CDR3 nucleotides: TGTGCCAGCAGCTTACCGGGACAGGGGTTGCATGAGCAGTTCTTC.

The V call is TRBV4-2, the J call TRBJ2-3; 12 nucleotides match TRBD2. This CDR3 has 18 residues. Germline CDR1 reads LGHNA; CDR2 reads YNFKEQ. Trimming removed 0 bases from V and 2 bases from J; junction bases left unmatched: 6. The CDR3 DNA reads as TGTGCCAGCAGCCAAGAGTCACGGACTAGCGGGACCACAGATACGCAGTATTTT. This encodes CASSQESRTSGTTDTQYF.

The chain has TRBV14 and TRBJ2-7; the D is unclear. The CDR3 runs to 12 residues. Per germline, CDR1 SGHDN and CDR2 FVKESK. V lost 5 bases and J lost 2, with 7 bases in between. CDR3 in DNA: TGTGCCAGCAGCGTTATCCCCTACGAGCAGTACTTC. Translating it yields CASSVIPYEQYF.